This entry lists 3 T cell receptor beta chains sequenced from one sample in a study of metastatic and nonmetastatic thyroid tumors. Ahead of thyroid surgery, no patient had received treatment of any kind. TCRdb re-analyzed the PCR reads using MiXCR. The sample holds fewer than 15,000 clones, 32% seen once. Sequencing was performed on tumor tissue. All receptors come from a female donor with papillary thyroid cancer or a benign thyroid nodule (not recorded which). Some clones in this sample may be carry-over from other donors' samples.

This clone was counted a single time. The chain recombines TRBV5-1 with TRBJ2-7, with TRBD2 matching 7 bases. CDR3 length: 16 amino acids. Germline trimming cut 0 bases from V and 3 bases from J; bases unmatched to any gene: 9. The germline V gene encodes CDR1 SGHRS and CDR2 YFSETQ. CDR3 amino acids: CASSLGWGGSDYEQYF. Here the CDR3 DNA reads TGCGCCAGCAGCTTGGGATGGGGCGGGAGCGACTACGAGCAGTACTTC.

The chain recombines TRBV6-2 or TRBV6-3 with TRBJ2-3; the match to TRBD2 covers 9 bases. The V segment lost 0 bases and the J segment 7 bases; nucleotides outside the gene matches: 14. Germline V gives CDR1 MNHEY, CDR2 SVGEGT. CDR3 length: 18 residues. The CDR3 nucleotides read TGTGCCAGCAGTTACTCAATAATAGGAATAGCGGGGGACTATACGCAGTATTTT. Amino acids: CASSYSIIGIAGDYTQYF.

The chain is built from TRBV20-1 and TRBJ2-3, with 7 bases lining up with TRBD2. CDR3 length equals 13 residues. Unmatched junction bases numbered 5, after V lost 3 bases and J lost 5 bases. CDR1 DFQATT and CDR2 SNEGSKA come from the germline V gene (reference sequence). CDR3 loop: CSASGGSQDTQYF. As DNA, the CDR3 is TGCAGTGCTAGCGGGGGGTCGCAAGATACGCAGTATTTT.